The next 32 T cell receptor beta chains were all read from a single sample in a study of T cells in Graves' hyperthyroidism and ophthalmopathy. RNA transcripts provided the source from which TCR beta CDR3 regions were amplified. Initially, a first-round RT-PCR of the TCR CDR3 employed the HTBI primer set. TCRdb itself ran the multiplex PCR reads through MiXCR, one entry per CDR3 protein. The sample carries about 540,000 distinct CDR3 sequences, just over 45% recorded once. The sequencing sample was made of peripheral blood or thyroid tissue (not recorded which). Every receptor here comes from a woman between 18 and 30 years old with Graves' hyperthyroidism.

The V gene is TRBV25-1, the J gene TRBJ1-6; perhaps TRBD1 as D (5 bases). V was trimmed by 1 base and J by 10 bases, leaving 8 bases between them. This CDR3 comprises 13 residues. The germline V gene has CDR1 MGHDK and CDR2 SYGVNS. This CDR3 reads CASSELPGSPLHF. The CDR3 nucleotides read TGTGCCAGCAGTGAATTGCCAGGGTCACCCCTCCACTTT.

Comment on this clonotype: At one boundary the junction diverges from the germline segment, which might be a read error. The rearrangement joins TRBV2 to TRBJ2-7, with TRBD2 as a possible D gene (6 bases). CDR1 is SNHLY and CDR2 is FYNNEI in the germline V gene. The CDR3 covers 13 residues. The CDR3 sequence is CASRGWFSYELYF. The CDR3 region has the DNA TGTGCTAGCCGGGGGTGGTTCTCCTACGAGCTGTACTTC.

This clonotype was observed a handful of times. The V and J genes are TRBV9 and TRBJ1-2, with D perhaps matching TRBD1 (5 bases). Trimming took 0 bases from V and 7 from J, leaving 22 bases between them. CDR1 and CDR2 from the germline V gene are SGDLS and YYNGEE. The CDR3 is 17 amino acids. This CDR3 reads CASSVVPGTLPGFGYTF. The CDR3 DNA reads as TGTGCCAGCAGCGTAGTCCCCGGGACGCTCCCGGGATTTGGCTACACCTTC.

The V and J genes are TRBV2 and TRBJ1-3; D remains ambiguous. V was cut by 7 bases and J by 4 bases, with 14 bases left in between. Germline-derived CDR1 and CDR2 are SNHLY and FYNNEI. This CDR3 has 14 amino acids. The CDR3 DNA sequence: TGTGCCAGCACCAAGTGGGTATCAGGAAACACCATATATTTT. This gives the protein CASTKWVSGNTIYF. The complete variable domain, with remaining parts taken from reference TRBV2 and TRBJ1-3, reads EPEVTQTPSHQVTQMGQEVILRCVPISNHLYFYWYRQILGQKVEFLVSFYNNEISEKSEIFDDQFSVERPDGSNFTLKIRSTKLEDSAMYFCASTKWVSGNTIYFGEGSWLTVV.

About this clonotype: A single base separates this from a much larger clone, so it may be a read error. This chain links TRBV7-8 with TRBJ1-3, with D possibly being TRBD1 (6 bases). CDR1 is SGHVS and CDR2 is FQNEAQ in the germline V gene. The V end was cut by 8 bases, the J end by 9 bases, with 20 bases between. CDR3 length: 14 amino acids. CDR3: CASGVQGLESTIYF. CDR3 in DNA: TGTGCCAGCGGCGTACAGGGACTGGAAAGCACCATATATTTT.

This clonotype has a count of ten or more. A read error may account for a junction end that differs from germline. The chain is built from TRBV24-1 and TRBJ2-5, with no clear D. CDR3 length: 15 amino acids. From germline, CDR1 is KGHDR and CDR2 SFDVKD. This CDR3 reads CATSVTIGFQGTQYF. CDR3 sequence (DNA): TGTGCCACCAGTGTAACGATAGGATTCCAAGGGACCCAGTACTTC.

CDR3 residues: CASSYRTRELRTQYF. DNA of the CDR3: TGTGCCAGCAGTTACCGGACCAGGGAGTTGAGGACCCAGTACTTC. V usage is TRBV6-5 and J usage is TRBJ2-5; either TRBD1 or TRBD2 may fit D (5 bases each). The germline CDR1 and CDR2 sequences are MNHEY and SVGAGI. V was clipped by 2 bases and J by 7 bases, with 17 bases between them. CDR3 length: 15 residues.

About this clonotype: This clone may be a read error of a much larger clone one base away. The chain has TRBV7-3 and TRBJ2-5, with D perhaps TRBD2 (6 bases). The CDR3 consists of 13 residues. V was clipped by 5 bases and J by 4 bases, with 11 bases between them. The V gene's germline CDR1 is SGHTA and CDR2 FQGTGA. Here the CDR3 DNA reads TGTGCCAGCAGCCCGACGGGACTAGAGACCCAGTACTTC. Its protein is CASSPTGLETQYF.

This clonotype has ten or more counts. The rearrangement uses TRBV2 and TRBJ2-1; TRBD1 is a possible D gene (6 bases). V lost 5 bases and J lost 8, with 7 bases in between. The CDR3 spans 11 residues. Germline V gene sequence: CDR1 SNHLY, CDR2 FYNNEI. CDR3 amino acids: CASSHRDEQFF. The DNA of the CDR3 is TGTGCCAGCAGTCACAGGGATGAGCAGTTCTTC.

This clonotype was seen a handful of times. The chain uses TRBV10-3 and TRBJ2-7; D perhaps matches TRBD2 (6 bases). Between the trimmed V and J ends, which lost 0 bases and 7 bases, there was a span of 10 bases. The CDR3 totals 13 residues. Germline V gene lookup returns CDR1 ENHRY and CDR2 SYGVKD. This CDR3 reads CAISESGGGEQYF. The CDR3, as DNA: TGTGCCATCAGTGAGTCCGGGGGTGGAGAGCAGTACTTC.

V usage is TRBV7-9 and J usage is TRBJ2-1, with D unclear. The ends were cut back, 5 bases at V and 6 bases at J, with 8 bases in the middle. The germline V gene has CDR1 SEHNR and CDR2 FQNEAQ (reference sequence). This CDR3 has 12 residues. The CDR3 bases are TGTGCCAGCAGCCGCGAGCTCAATGAGCAGTTCTTC. Its translation: CASSRELNEQFF. Full variable domain (missing parts from reference TRBV7-9 and TRBJ2-1): DTGVSQNPRHKITKRGQNVTFRCDPISEHNRLYWYRQTLGQGPEFLTYFQNEAQLEKSRLLSDRFSAERPKGSFSTLEIQRTEQGDSAMYLCASSRELNEQFFGPGTRLTVL.

The chain combines TRBV2 with TRBJ1-1, with 9 bases identical to TRBD1. Germline trimming cut 8 bases from V and 7 bases from J; bases unmatched to any gene: 11. The CDR3 loop spans 14 amino acids. Per the germline V gene, CDR1 is SNHLY and CDR2 is FYNNEI. This chain's CDR3 is CASSPIQGAIEAFF. The DNA of the CDR3 is TGTGCCAGCTCACCCATACAGGGGGCAATTGAAGCTTTCTTT.

J is TRBJ2-3 and V is TRBV7-2; 10 positions match TRBD2. Looked up from germline, CDR1 is SGHTA and CDR2 is FQGNSA. The ends lost 5 bases at V and 4 bases at J; junction bases unmatched: 6. This CDR3 is built from 15 residues. CDR3 DNA: TGTGCCAGCAGCAATCTAGCGGGAGTGCCAGATACGCAGTATTTT. Protein sequence: CASSNLAGVPDTQYF.

This clonotype was found once. This sequence joins TRBV5-1 and TRBJ2-7, with 10 bases identical to TRBD2. From germline, CDR1 is SGHRS and CDR2 YFSETQ. Trimming cost V 0 bases and J 0 bases; bases outside gene matches: 3. The CDR3 sequence is 16 residues long. DNA of the CDR3: TGCGCCAGCAGCTTGGATCCTAGCGGGAGCTCCTACGAGCAGTACTTC. It is translated as CASSLDPSGSSYEQYF.

Notes on this clonotype: Given a much more abundant clone one base away, this may be a read error. The J gene is TRBJ1-2, the V gene TRBV29-1; no definite D call. Germline V gene sequence: CDR1 SQVTM, CDR2 ANQGSEA. CDR3 size: 11 residues. CDR3 nucleotides: TGCGGCGTTGAAACTGTCTATGGCTACACCTTC. Translation gives CGVETVYGYTF.

This rearrangement joins TRBV25-1 to TRBJ2-6; 8 bases fit TRBD1. J gave up 1 base and V 5 bases, and 10 bases lay outside the gene matches. The germline CDR1 and CDR2 sequences are MGHDK and SYGVNS. CDR3 length: 18 amino acids. The DNA for the CDR3 is TGTGCCAGCAGTCCCCCGGGGCAGGGGGCGTCTGGGGCCAACGTCCTGACTTTC. The encoded protein is CASSPPGQGASGANVLTF.

The rearrangement links TRBV20-1 to TRBJ2-2; unclear D gene. CDR1 is DFQATT, CDR2 SNEGSKA, per germline (reference sequence). V lost 0 bases, J lost 2 bases, and 10 bases lay in between. The CDR3 is made up of 15 amino acids. The DNA for the CDR3 is TGCAGTGCTAGAGAGGGCGGAATTAACACCGGGGAGCTGTTTTTT. It encodes CSAREGGINTGELFF.

Only a few counts were recorded for this clonotype. The chain carries TRBV5-1 and TRBJ2-7; D tentatively reads TRBD1 or TRBD2 (5 bases each). CDR1 is SGHRS, CDR2 YFSETQ, per germline. This CDR3 comprises 15 residues. Trimming left V 6 bases short and J 7 bases short, with 23 bases between. The CDR3 loop reads CASTDSGTKNGEQYF. CDR3 sequence (DNA): TGCGCCAGCACCGATTCCGGGACCAAAAACGGGGAGCAGTACTTC. Combining the CDR3 with reference TRBV5-1 and TRBJ2-7 gives the whole variable domain KAGVTQTPRYLIKTRGQQVTLSCSPISGHRSVSWYQQTPGQGLQFLFEYFSETQRNKGNFPGRFSGRQFSNSRSEMNVSTLELGDSALYLCASTDSGTKNGEQYFGPGTRLTVT.

This clonotype was found once. The rearrangement uses TRBV7-2 and TRBJ2-3; D is ambiguous. CDR1 and CDR2 from the germline V gene are SGHTA and FQGNSA. Trimming left V 9 bases short and J 1 base short, with 17 bases between. This CDR3 spans 15 amino acids. This CDR3 is CASGMAAVRTDTQYF. CDR3 bases: TGTGCCAGTGGGATGGCGGCGGTACGCACAGATACGCAGTATTTT.

This clonotype occurred a few times. A much larger clonotype is one base distant, so this may be a read error. The V call is TRBV9, the J call TRBJ1-4; D is possibly TRBD1 (5 bases). V lost 0 bases and J 7 bases, leaving 10 bases between the germline ends. CDR1 and CDR2 (germline): SGDLS, YYNGEE. CDR3 length: 14 amino acids. The CDR3 is CASSVGRVTEKLFF. The DNA of the CDR3 is TGTGCCAGCAGCGTAGGCAGGGTGACTGAAAAACTGTTTTTT.

This chain uses TRBV7-8 with TRBJ2-7; TRBD2 matches 7 bases. CDR3 length: 15 residues. Per the germline V gene, CDR1 is SGHVS and CDR2 is FQNEAQ. Trimming cost V 5 bases and J 0 bases; bases outside gene matches: 7. The CDR3 here is CASSQQRGLSYEQYF. CDR3 sequence (DNA): TGTGCCAGCAGCCAACAGCGGGGACTCTCCTACGAGCAGTACTTC.

In this sample, this clonotype turned up many times. The chain combines TRBV29-1 with TRBJ1-1, with 7 bases matching TRBD1. Trimming removed 0 bases from V and 3 bases from J; junction bases left unmatched: 4. Germline V lookup: CDR1 SQVTM, CDR2 ANQGSEA. CDR3 size: 14 residues. CDR3 sequence reads: CSVEDKQGYTEAFF. Here the CDR3 DNA reads TGCAGCGTTGAAGATAAACAGGGGTACACTGAAGCTTTCTTT.

A note on this clonotype: An end of the junction does not agree with germline; a read error may underlie this. The genes are TRBV7-3 and TRBJ2-2; D possibly corresponds to TRBD1 (7 bases). The CDR3 sequence is 13 residues long. CDR1 and CDR2 (germline): SGHTA, FQGTGA. CDR3: CASSQGEAGELFF. CDR3 in DNA: TGCGCCAGCAGCCAGGGGGAGGCCGGGGAGCTGTTTTTT.

Worth noting for this clonotype: One end of the junction does not line up with germline, which may come from a read error. This sequence joins TRBV2 and TRBJ2-5, with D unresolved. This CDR3 contains 13 residues. In germline, CDR1 is SNHLY, CDR2 FYNNEI. The chain's CDR3 is CASTGRLQETRYF. Written as DNA, the CDR3 is TGTGCCAGCACCGGAAGGCTACAAGAGACCCGGTACTTC.

For this clonotype: A read error is possible here, since a much larger clone lies one base away. The chain has TRBV20-1 and TRBJ1-5; 9 positions agree with TRBD1. There are 15 residues in the CDR3. Trimming at V came to 3 bases and at J to 7 bases, leaving 10 bases not matched to a gene. The germline CDR1 and CDR2 sequences are DFQATT and SNEGSKA (reference sequence). The CDR3 is CSASGGTGQGQPQHF. The CDR3 DNA reads as TGCAGTGCTAGCGGGGGGACAGGGCAGGGACAGCCCCAGCATTTT.

This clonotype was seen more than once but under ten times. The J gene is TRBJ1-1, the V gene TRBV20-1, with 8 bases identical to TRBD1. Germline V gene data show CDR1 as DFQATT and CDR2 as SNEGSKA (reference sequence). V trimming: 3 bases; J trimming: 5 bases; junction bases outside the gene matches: 8. The CDR3 spans 14 residues. The CDR3 is CSASRQGRITEAFF. CDR3 in DNA: TGCAGTGCTAGCCGACAGGGGCGGATTACTGAAGCTTTCTTT.

V and J are TRBV19 and TRBJ1-5; tentatively, D is TRBD1 (5 bases). Trimming removed 6 bases at V and 10 bases at J, with 19 bases between. Germline-derived CDR1 and CDR2 are LNHDA and SQIVND (reference sequence). CDR3 length: 14 amino acids. CDR3 DNA: TGTGCCAGTAGCTCTATTGGGGCCCAGAGCCCCCAGCATTTT. This encodes CASSSIGAQSPQHF.

On this clonotype itself: A junction boundary mismatches the germline segment, possibly from a read error. V usage is TRBV7-3 and J usage is TRBJ2-7, with 8 nucleotides matching TRBD1. Germline CDR1 SGHTA, CDR2 FQGTGA. The length of the CDR3 is 14 residues. The CDR3: CASSSGQGTNEQCF. The CDR3 DNA reads TGTGCCAGCAGCTCCGGACAGGGCACCAACGAGCAGTGCTTC.

The chain carries TRBV7-9 and TRBJ1-1; D possibly corresponds to TRBD1 (5 bases). V lost 5 bases to trimming and J lost 2 bases, with 15 bases between them. Germline CDR1 reads SEHNR; CDR2 reads FQNEAQ (reference sequence). CDR3 length: 15 amino acids. The CDR3 protein is CASSPSPRDNTEAFF. The CDR3 DNA sequence: TGTGCCAGCAGCCCATCACCCCGGGACAACACTGAAGCTTTCTTT.

This clonotype was counted only a few times. The chain is built from TRBV15 and TRBJ2-3; no clear D. The CDR3 totals 16 residues. Between the trimmed V and J ends, which lost 1 base and 4 bases, there was a span of 15 bases. Germline CDR1 LNHNV, CDR2 YYDKDF (reference sequence). The CDR3 protein is CATSRVWETISDTQYF. Written as DNA, the CDR3 is TGTGCCACCAGCAGAGTTTGGGAAACTATCTCAGATACGCAGTATTTT.

V and J are TRBV7-9 and TRBJ2-2; D might be TRBD2 (5 bases). Trimming took off 1 base at V and 5 bases at J, with 8 bases between the two ends. The CDR3 extends over 14 amino acids. Germline loops: CDR1 SEHNR, CDR2 FQNEAQ (reference sequence). CDR3 loop: CASSLDGMTGELFF. As DNA, the CDR3 is TGTGCCAGCAGCTTAGACGGGATGACCGGGGAGCTGTTTTTT. The full variable domain, with the rest looked up from reference TRBV7-9 and TRBJ2-2, is DTGVSQNPRHKITKRGQNVTFRCDPISEHNRLYWYRQTLGQGPEFLTYFQNEAQLEKSRLLSDRFSAERPKGSFSTLEIQRTEQGDSAMYLCASSLDGMTGELFFGEGSRLTVL.

The chain carries TRBV20-1 and TRBJ2-2, with TRBD1 matching 8 bases. Per the germline V gene, CDR1 is DFQATT and CDR2 is SNEGSKA (reference sequence). There are 12 residues in the CDR3. V lost 6 bases and J lost 4; bases outside the gene matches: 1. The CDR3 nucleotides read TGCAGTGCAACAGGGGGCACCGGGGAGCTGTTTTTT. Residues: CSATGGTGELFF.